This TCR beta chain was observed in a study of T cells in Graves' hyperthyroidism and ophthalmopathy. Study-level points and caveats: Most thyroid clonotypes expanded above 0.001 appeared in blood too. Before onset, ophthalmopathy was predicted by the model a median approximately 6.7 months earlier.

The germline gives CDR1 MNHNS, CDR2 SASEGT. This CDR3 is built from 12 residues. V lost 7 bases and J lost 3, with 7 bases in between. Researchers amplified the TCR beta CDR3 regions from RNA transcripts. Primed by the HTBI set, a first-round RT-PCR was run on the TCR CDR3. One entry per CDR3 protein, called by TCRdb with MiXCR from the multiplex PCR reads. The sample holds about 350,000 distinct CDR3 sequences; approximately 18% are singletons and the top ten take less than 20%. On this clonotype itself: Its specificity is not known.

Diagnostic decisions used clinical symptoms, serum thyroxine and TRAb, thyroid ultrasound and orbital computed tomography. The gene calls are TRBV6-1 and TRBJ1-5; D is unresolved. This TCR derives from a woman in her forties with Graves' ophthalmopathy. Sequencing was done on a sample of blood. The CDR3 region is CASMAVNQPQHF. The CDR3, as DNA: TGTGCCAGCATGGCAGTCAATCAGCCCCAGCATTTT.